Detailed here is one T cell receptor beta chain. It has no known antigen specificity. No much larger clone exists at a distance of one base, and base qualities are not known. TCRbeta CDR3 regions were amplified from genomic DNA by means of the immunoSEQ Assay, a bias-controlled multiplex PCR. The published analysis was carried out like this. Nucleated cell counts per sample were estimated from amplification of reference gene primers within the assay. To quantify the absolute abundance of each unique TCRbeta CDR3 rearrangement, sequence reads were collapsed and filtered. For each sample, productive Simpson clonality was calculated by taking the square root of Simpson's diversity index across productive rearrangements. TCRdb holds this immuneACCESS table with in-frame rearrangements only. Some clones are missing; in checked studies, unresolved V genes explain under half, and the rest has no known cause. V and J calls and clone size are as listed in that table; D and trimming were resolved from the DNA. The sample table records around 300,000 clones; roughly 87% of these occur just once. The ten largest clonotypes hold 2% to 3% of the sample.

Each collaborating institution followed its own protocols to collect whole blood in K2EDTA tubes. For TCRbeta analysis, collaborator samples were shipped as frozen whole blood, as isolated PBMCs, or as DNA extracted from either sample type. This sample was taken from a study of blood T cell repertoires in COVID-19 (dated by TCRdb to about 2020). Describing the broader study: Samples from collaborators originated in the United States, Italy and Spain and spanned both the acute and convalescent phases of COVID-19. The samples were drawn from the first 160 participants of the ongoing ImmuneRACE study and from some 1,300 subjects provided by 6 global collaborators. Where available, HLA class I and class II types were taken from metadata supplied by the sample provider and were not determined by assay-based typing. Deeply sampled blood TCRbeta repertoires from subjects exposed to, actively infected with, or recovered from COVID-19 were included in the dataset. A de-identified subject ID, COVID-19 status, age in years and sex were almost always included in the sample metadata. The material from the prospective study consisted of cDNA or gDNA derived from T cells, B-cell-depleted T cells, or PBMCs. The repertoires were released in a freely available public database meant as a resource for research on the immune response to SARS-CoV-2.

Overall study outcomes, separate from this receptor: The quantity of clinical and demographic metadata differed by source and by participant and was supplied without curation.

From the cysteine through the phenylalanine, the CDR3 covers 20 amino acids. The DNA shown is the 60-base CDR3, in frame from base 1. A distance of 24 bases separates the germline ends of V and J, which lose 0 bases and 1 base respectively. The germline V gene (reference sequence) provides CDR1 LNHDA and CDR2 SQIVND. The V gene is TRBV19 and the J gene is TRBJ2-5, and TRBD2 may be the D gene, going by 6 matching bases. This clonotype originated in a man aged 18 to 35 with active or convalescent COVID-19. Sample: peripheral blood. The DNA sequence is TGTGCCAGTAGTATAGATCCGGAGGGGTCGGGAGACCCCTCCCAAGAGACCCAGTACTTC. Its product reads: CASSIDPEGSGDPSQETQYF.